These 18 T cell receptor beta chains came from one sample sequenced in a study of blood T cell repertoires in COVID-19. The method was immunoSEQ multiplex PCR; TCRdb's version includes in-frame clones alone and lacks a portion of them. The sample shows some 88,000 clones, around 79% of them seen only once. Sequencing input: peripheral blood. These receptors originate from a human donor in a cohort sampled during active COVID-19.

The V gene is TRBV5-8, the J gene TRBJ1-1; D remains unclear. The V end was cut by 0 bases, the J end by 1 base, with 7 bases between. Germline V CDR1 and CDR2: SGHTS, YDEGEE. This CDR3 contains 14 residues. CDR3 in amino acids: CASSLESGNTEAFF. In nucleotides, the CDR3 is TGTGCCAGCAGCTTGGAGTCCGGGAACACTGAAGCTTTCTTT.

CDR3 nucleotide sequence: TGTGCCAGTAGTCCGGGCGGGGAGCTGTTTTTT. Translation gives CASSPGGELFF. V gene TRBV19 combines with J gene TRBJ2-2; D uncertain. V was shortened by 5 bases and J by 7 bases, with 5 bases between the two germline ends. The CDR3 contains 11 residues. Looked up from germline, CDR1 is LNHDA and CDR2 is SQIVND (reference sequence). Full variable domain (missing parts from reference TRBV19 and TRBJ2-2): DGGITQSPKYLFRKEGQNVTLSCEQNLNHDAMYWYRQDPGQGLRLIYYSQIVNDFQKGDIAEGYSVSREKKESFPLTVTSAQKNPTAFYLCASSPGGELFFGEGSRLTVL.

This chain connects TRBV15 to TRBJ1-1, with 11 nucleotides matching TRBD1. Germline CDR1 and CDR2: LNHNV and YYDKDF (reference sequence). The CDR3 spans 15 residues. V gave up 0 bases and J gave up 11 bases; unmatched junction bases: 8. The CDR3 DNA is TGTGCCACCAGCAGAGATCGGGGGACAGGGGGTGTCGCTTTCTTT. This gives the protein CATSRDRGTGGVAFF.

The chain has TRBV5-4 and TRBJ2-5; weak D call: TRBD2 (6 bases). Trimming stripped 3 bases from V and 3 bases from J, with 12 bases between. Looked up from germline, CDR1 is SGHNT and CDR2 is YYREEE (reference sequence). CDR3 length equals 14 residues. The CDR3 nucleotides read TGTGCCAGCAGCTCGCGCAGGGAGGAAGAGACCCAGTACTTC. Translated, it gives CASSSRREEETQYF.

This clone was recorded only once. The rearrangement uses TRBV6-1 and TRBJ2-5, with a possible D match to TRBD2 (5 bases). In germline, CDR1 is MNHNS, CDR2 SASEGT. This CDR3 region has 16 residues. Trimming shortened V by 0 bases and J by 1 base, and 12 bases separated the two germline ends. The CDR3 DNA sequence: TGTGCCAGCAGTGAAGCGCGTCTGGGGAGCCAAGAGACCCAGTACTTC. It yields the protein CASSEARLGSQETQYF.

In its sample, this clone was seen a few times. The CDR3 loop is CASSFRDSPLHF. CDR3 nucleotide sequence: TGTGCCAGTAGTTTCCGGGATTCACCCCTCCACTTT. The J gene is TRBJ1-6, the V gene TRBV19; D not resolved. CDR3 size: 12 residues. Germline V CDR1 and CDR2: LNHDA, SQIVND (reference sequence). V was shortened by 5 bases and J by 8 bases, with 7 bases between the two germline ends.

This clone was seen a few times. The chain employs TRBV19 and TRBJ2-3, with 8 bases lining up with TRBD2. The CDR3 is made up of 15 amino acids. Germline V gene data show CDR1 as LNHDA and CDR2 as SQIVND (reference sequence). Losses at the gene ends were 0 bases for V and 5 bases for J; bases not matched to a gene: 4. In DNA form, the CDR3 reads TGTGCCAGTAGTATAGACGGGACTAGGGTAGATACGCAGTATTTT. Protein product: CASSIDGTRVDTQYF.

V and J are TRBV19 and TRBJ1-1; no firm D call. V shed 4 bases and J shed 0 bases, with 9 bases lying between them. Germline V CDR1 and CDR2: LNHDA, SQIVND (reference sequence). The CDR3 sequence is 14 residues long. The CDR3 spells CASSSLAMNTEAFF. The CDR3 DNA sequence: TGTGCCAGTAGTAGCTTAGCCATGAACACTGAAGCTTTCTTT.

The sample holds one count of this clone. The V gene is TRBV11-3, the J gene TRBJ1-2; 8 positions match TRBD1. Germline CDR1 SGHNT, CDR2 YENEEA. V shed 0 bases and J 2 bases; nucleotides not matched to a gene: 11. This CDR3 contains 18 residues. The CDR3 sequence is CASSLDPTDRERNYGYTF. CDR3 DNA sequence: TGTGCCAGCAGCTTAGATCCCACGGACAGGGAGAGGAACTATGGCTACACCTTC.

This chain links TRBV6-5 with TRBJ2-7; 9 nucleotides align to TRBD1. The CDR3 consists of 13 residues. Germline V gene sequence: CDR1 MNHEY, CDR2 SVGAGI. V dropped 8 bases and J dropped 2; count of bases not matched to a gene: 4. This CDR3 is CASGRDRAYEQYF. Written as DNA, the CDR3 is TGTGCCAGCGGTCGGGACAGGGCCTACGAGCAGTACTTC.

The chain links TRBV7-3 to TRBJ2-7; 14 bases fit TRBD2. The V gene end was trimmed by 2 bases and the J gene end by 0 bases; junction bases not matched to a gene: 18. The germline CDR1 and CDR2 sequences are SGHTA and FQGTGA. CDR3 length: 22 amino acids. Here the CDR3 DNA reads TGTGCCAGCAGCTTAGCGGCCCTCTTTCCGGGACTAGCGGGAGAGGACTCCTACGAGCAGTACTTC. Its protein is CASSLAALFPGLAGEDSYEQYF. Complete variable domain (other parts from reference TRBV7-3 and TRBJ2-7): GAGVSQTPSNKVTEKGKYVELRCDPISGHTALYWYRQSLGQGPEFLIYFQGTGAADDSGLPNDRFFAVRPEGSVSTLKIQRTERGDSAVYLCASSLAALFPGLAGEDSYEQYFGPGTRLTVT.

The rearrangement uses TRBV6-5 and TRBJ1-1; D gene uncertain. In germline, CDR1 is MNHEY, CDR2 SVGAGI. CDR3 length: 12 amino acids. V was shortened by 6 bases and J by 0 bases, with 5 bases between the two germline ends. The CDR3 protein is CASRYMNTEAFF. The CDR3 DNA sequence: TGTGCCAGCAGATATATGAACACTGAAGCTTTCTTT.

The V call is TRBV5-1, the J call TRBJ1-1, with TRBD1 as a possible D gene (5 bases). V was trimmed by 0 bases and J by 4 bases, leaving 10 bases between them. Germline V lookup: CDR1 SGHRS, CDR2 YFSETQ. The CDR3 has 14 residues. CDR3 loop: CASSLATGGTEAFF. The CDR3 region has the DNA TGCGCCAGCAGCTTGGCAACGGGGGGCACTGAAGCTTTCTTT.

The chain recombines TRBV5-6 with TRBJ2-3; D unresolved. V lost 1 base and J lost 6, with 9 bases in between. The CDR3 length is 13 residues. Germline loops: CDR1 SGHDT, CDR2 YYEEEE. CDR3 in amino acids: CASSLMRTDTQYF. CDR3 nucleotides: TGTGCCAGCAGCTTGATGCGAACGGATACGCAGTATTTT.

The chain links TRBV9 to TRBJ1-1; a possible D gene is TRBD1 (6 bases). The V and J ends lost 1 base and 8 bases respectively, with 15 bases between them. Germline CDR1 SGDLS, CDR2 YYNGEE. This CDR3 is built from 14 residues. The CDR3 loop is CASSVLRGTTEAFF. The CDR3 DNA follows: TGTGCCAGCAGCGTATTAAGGGGGACTACGGAAGCTTTCTTT.

The J gene is TRBJ2-2, the V gene TRBV2, with 8 positions matching TRBD2. Trimming at V came to 6 bases and at J to 7 bases, leaving 7 bases not matched to a gene. The CDR3 is made up of 14 amino acids. Germline CDR1 is SNHLY and CDR2 is FYNNEI. The CDR3 here is CASRLAEWDGELFF. The CDR3, as DNA: TGTGCCAGCAGACTAGCGGAGTGGGACGGGGAGCTGTTTTTT.

This chain connects TRBV4-2 to TRBJ1-1, with TRBD1 matching 7 bases. V shed 2 bases and J 1 base; nucleotides not matched to a gene: 7. CDR3 size: 16 residues. The germline V gene has CDR1 LGHNA and CDR2 YNFKEQ. The CDR3 loop is CASSQNPGDRNTEAFF. As DNA, the CDR3 is TGTGCCAGCAGCCAAAACCCCGGGGACAGGAACACTGAAGCTTTCTTT.

The V call is TRBV7-2, the J call TRBJ1-3; D gene unclear. The CDR3 spans 14 residues. CDR1 is SGHTA and CDR2 is FQGNSA in the germline V gene. V was cut by 1 base and J by 0 bases, with 4 bases left in between. In DNA, the CDR3 is TGTGCCAGCAGCTTAGGAGGCTCTGGAAACACCATATATTTT. Protein: CASSLGGSGNTIYF.